This TCR beta chain was recorded in a study of graft-versus-host responses after intestinal transplantation. Study context: In this cohort, recipients had multivisceral, liver-intestinal, or isolated intestinal transplants. Every one of the recipients received anti-thymocyte globulin induction and afterwards took tacrolimus and steroids for 3 to 4 years. Study conclusions and caveats: Present in recipient marrow, GvH clones included some that appeared first in ileum or blood.

Regarding this clone: Its target is not known.

Profiling relied on immunoSEQ multiplex PCR, and the TCRdb table lists in-frame clones only, not all of them. The sample holds approximately 58,000 clones; roughly 89% are singletons and the top ten take approximately 2.9%. The ends were cut back, 4 bases at V and 1 base at J, with 11 bases in the middle. The CDR3 spans 14 residues. The V gene's germline CDR1 is SGHDN and CDR2 FVKESK. The chain uses TRBV14 and TRBJ2-7; D is undetermined. The receptor was isolated from a human patient who received an intestinal transplant, so some T cells may come from the graft donor. The sample in question was PBMCs, obtained about 120 days after intestinal transplantation. The DNA for the CDR3 is TGTGCCAGCAGCCCAAAAATAGAATCCTACGAGCAGTACTTC. It encodes CASSPKIESYEQYF.